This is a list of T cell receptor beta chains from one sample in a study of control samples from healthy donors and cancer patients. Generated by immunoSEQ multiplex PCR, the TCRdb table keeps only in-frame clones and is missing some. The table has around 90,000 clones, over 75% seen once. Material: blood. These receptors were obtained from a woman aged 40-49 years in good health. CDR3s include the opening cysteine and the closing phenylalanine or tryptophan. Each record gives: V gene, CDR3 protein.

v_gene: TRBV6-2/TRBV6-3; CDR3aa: CASSPEANYGYTF
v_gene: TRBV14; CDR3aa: CASSPMGTGGNYGYTF
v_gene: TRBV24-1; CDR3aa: CATSDSTGTVQETQYF
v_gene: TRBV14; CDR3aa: CASSQDRGTEAFF
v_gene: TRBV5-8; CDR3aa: CASSLGVAGRSYEQYF
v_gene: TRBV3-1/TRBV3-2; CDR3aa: CASSQVQGGYEQYF
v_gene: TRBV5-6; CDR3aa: CASSPTGGRENYGYTF
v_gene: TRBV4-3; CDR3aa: CASSQDSGLAGEQFF
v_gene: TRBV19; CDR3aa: CASSDQDPANTGELFF
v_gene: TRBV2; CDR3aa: CASSESGGSSYEQYF
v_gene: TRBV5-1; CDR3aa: CASSGTGKDYLNEQFF
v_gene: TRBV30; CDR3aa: CAWSPRRGLYEQFF
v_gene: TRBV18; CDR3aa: CASSPSGTGTIYNSPLHF
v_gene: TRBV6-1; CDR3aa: CASSERGEAFF
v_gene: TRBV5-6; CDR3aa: CASSLVSTGSGNTIYF
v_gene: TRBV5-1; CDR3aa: CASSLLPESGTEAFF
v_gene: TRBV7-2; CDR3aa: CASSLVAGGGETQYF
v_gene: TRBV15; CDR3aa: CATSSRTGGDTEAFF
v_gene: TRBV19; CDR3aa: CASSITGAASPLHF
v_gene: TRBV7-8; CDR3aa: CASSLGQYNYGYTF
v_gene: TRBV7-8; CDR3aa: CASSHGQNEKLFF
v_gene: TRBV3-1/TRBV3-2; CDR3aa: CASSQDAGNYGYTF
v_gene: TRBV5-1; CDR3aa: CASSLGGGNTEAFF
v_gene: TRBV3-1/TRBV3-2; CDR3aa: CASSQPGTGSEKLFF
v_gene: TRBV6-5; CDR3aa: CASRGGAGELFF
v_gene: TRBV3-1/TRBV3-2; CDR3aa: CASSRSFPTDTQYF
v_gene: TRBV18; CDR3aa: CASSPRDSNNYGYTF
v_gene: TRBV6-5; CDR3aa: CASGVRRLMNTEAFF
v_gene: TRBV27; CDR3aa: CASSLGGNNSPLHF
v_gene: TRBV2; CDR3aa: CASDFLGPNHEQYF
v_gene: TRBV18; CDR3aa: CASSPPADRGDTQYF
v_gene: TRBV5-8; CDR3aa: CATYDGGVGQYF
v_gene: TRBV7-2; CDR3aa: CASSLARRVSYGYTF
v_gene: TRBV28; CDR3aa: CASTLYRENSPLHF
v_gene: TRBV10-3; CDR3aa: CAIAGTGVYGYTF
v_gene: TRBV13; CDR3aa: CASSLGDRSNTGELFF
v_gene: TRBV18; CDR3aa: CASSTNRGAGELFF
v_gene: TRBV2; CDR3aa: CASSEGRGTLNTEAFF
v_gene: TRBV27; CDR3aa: CASSPRGWIHHGYTF
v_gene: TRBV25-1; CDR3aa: CASRDDRGRNIQYF
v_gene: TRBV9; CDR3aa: CASSLTGGTAGYTF
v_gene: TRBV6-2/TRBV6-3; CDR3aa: CASSYNEGYTF
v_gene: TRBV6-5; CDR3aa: CASSYSMTTNTGELFF
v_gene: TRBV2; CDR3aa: CASSLDRLSTNEKLFF
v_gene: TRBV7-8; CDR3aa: CASSFNSGQPQHF
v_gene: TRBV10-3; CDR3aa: CAISDGTTGPNQPQHF
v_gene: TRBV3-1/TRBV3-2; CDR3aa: CASSRPLGESTGELFF
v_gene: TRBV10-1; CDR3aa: CASSGTGNNEQFF
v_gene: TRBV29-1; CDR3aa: CSVEGGNRYGYTF
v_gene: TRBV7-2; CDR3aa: CASSLQGGANYGYTF